In its sample, the clone carrying this T cell receptor (beta chain) was seen a few times. Antigen unknown. This sample is drawn from a study of CD8+ T cells in alopecia areata. Study as a whole: Treatment of the treated patients consisted of oral tofacitinib, 5 to 10 mg twice daily. Study findings and constraints: Under tofacitinib, fewer expanded CD8+ clones appeared among the top 100 scalp clones. Scalp lesions, especially in alopecia totalis/universalis, had higher clonality than normal scalp.

Sequencing templates came from extracted RNA that was reverse transcribed into cDNA. The method was immunoSEQ multiplex PCR; TCRdb's version includes in-frame clones alone and lacks a portion of them. The profile shows some 220,000 clones, more than 45% of them singletons. Sample treatment: oral pan-JAK inhibitor, 5-10 mg twice daily. PBMCs provided sorted CD4+ and CD8+ T cells. The input for sequencing was CD4+ T cells sorted from blood, taken at week 4, from a patient treated with tofacitinib. The source is a human donor with alopecia areata.

CDR3 nucleotide sequence: TGTGCCAGCAGCTTAGGTGGAGGACAGGGCATGCCCGGGGAGCTGTTTTTT. Its translation: CASSLGGGQGMPGELFF. The chain recombines TRBV7-9 with TRBJ2-2, with 8 bases matching TRBD1. The V gene end was trimmed by 1 base and the J gene end by 6 bases; junction bases not matched to a gene: 10. Germline values: CDR1 SEHNR, CDR2 FQNEAQ (reference sequence). The CDR3 is 17 residues long.